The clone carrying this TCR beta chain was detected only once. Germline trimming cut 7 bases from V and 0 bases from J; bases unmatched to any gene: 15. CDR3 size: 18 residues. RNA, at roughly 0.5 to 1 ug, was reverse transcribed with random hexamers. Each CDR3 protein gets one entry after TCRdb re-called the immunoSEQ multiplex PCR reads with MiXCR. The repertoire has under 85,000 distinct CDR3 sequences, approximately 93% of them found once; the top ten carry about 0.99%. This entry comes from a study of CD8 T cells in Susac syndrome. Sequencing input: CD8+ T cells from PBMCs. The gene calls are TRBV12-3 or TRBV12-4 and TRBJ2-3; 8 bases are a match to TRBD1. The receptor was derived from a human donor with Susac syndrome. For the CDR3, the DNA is TGTGCCAGCACTACGACCACCATAGGACAGGGAAGCACAGATACGCAGTATTTT. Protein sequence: CASTTTTIGQGSTDTQYF.